The 6 T cell receptor beta chains below all came from one sample that was sequenced in a study of human T cells and chemical hapten exposure. TCRdb redid the calling of the RACE reads with MiXCR, one entry per CDR3 protein. The sample contains approximately 96,000 distinct CDR3 sequences, 9.3% of which appear only once. Time point defined: patch test 2, 6 weeks after DPC sensitization. The treatment here: therapeutic diphenylcyclopropenone sensitization with weekly scalp DPC. Sequenced material: whole blood, taken in connection with sensitization to the hapten diphenylcyclopropenone (DPC). Every receptor here comes from a woman aged 40 to 49 with alopecia areata. Some clones in this sample may be carry-over from other donors' samples.

In this sample, this clonotype turned up many times. This chain connects TRBV7-2 to TRBJ2-3; D might be TRBD2 (6 bases). Per germline, CDR1 SGHTA and CDR2 FQGNSA. CDR3 length: 13 amino acids. The V and J ends lost 1 base and 4 bases respectively, with 6 bases between them. CDR3 in amino acids: CASSLGGADTQYF. As DNA, the CDR3 is TGTGCCAGCAGCTTAGGGGGGGCAGATACGCAGTATTTT. The full variable domain, rest sourced from reference TRBV7-2 and TRBJ2-3, is GAGVSQSPSNKVTEKGKDVELRCDPISGHTALYWYRQSLGQGLEFLIYFQGNSAPDKSGLPSDRFSAERTGGSVSTLTIQRTQQEDSAVYLCASSLGGADTQYFGPGTRLTVL.

The sample holds a few counts of this clonotype. The chain couples TRBV12-3 or TRBV12-4 to TRBJ1-3; D perhaps matches TRBD1 (5 bases). CDR3 length: 16 residues. V shed 8 bases and J shed 4 bases, with 21 bases lying between them. The CDR3 reads CASVDSGEPSGNTIYF. The CDR3 DNA reads as TGTGCCAGCGTCGACTCGGGGGAACCGTCCGGAAACACCATATATTTT.

This clonotype was counted at least ten times. This chain uses TRBV20-1 with TRBJ2-3; tentatively, D is TRBD2 (6 bases). Trimming stripped 5 bases from V and 0 bases from J, with 6 bases between. Germline values: CDR1 DFQATT, CDR2 SNEGSKA (reference sequence). The CDR3 consists of 12 residues. CDR3 nucleotide sequence: TGCAGTGCTGGGACTAGCACAGATACGCAGTATTTT. Its protein product is CSAGTSTDTQYF.

At least ten counts were recorded for this clonotype. The J gene is TRBJ2-7, the V gene TRBV4-3; 10 bases map to TRBD2. The CDR3 is 14 residues long. J lost 5 bases, V lost 1 base, and 2 bases had no gene match. Germline-derived CDR1 and CDR2 are LGHNA and YSLEER. DNA of the CDR3: TGCGCCAGCAGCCAAGTACTAGCGGGAAACGAGCAGTACTTC. As protein: CASSQVLAGNEQYF.

This sequence joins TRBV5-6 and TRBJ2-1; 7 positions match TRBD2. V lost 0 bases and J lost 5; bases outside the gene matches: 5. CDR3 length: 15 amino acids. Germline CDR1 is SGHDT and CDR2 is YYEEEE. The CDR3 region is CASSLVGTKNNEQFF. The CDR3 DNA sequence: TGTGCCAGCAGCTTGGTCGGGACTAAAAACAATGAGCAGTTCTTC.

This clonotype was detected a few times. The chain links TRBV6-1 to TRBJ1-3; no reliable D call. Germline values: CDR1 MNHNS, CDR2 SASEGT. V lost 4 bases and J lost 2, with 9 bases in between. CDR3 length: 14 residues. The CDR3 here is CASSAGGAGNTIYF. The CDR3 DNA follows: TGTGCCAGCAGTGCCGGTGGTGCTGGAAACACCATATATTTT.